Listed below are T cell receptor beta chains from one sample, sequenced in a study of control samples from healthy donors and cancer patients. The table came from immunoSEQ multiplex PCR; TCRdb's copy has only in-frame clones and leaves some out. The sample lists approximately 46,000 clones, about 87% occurring once. Sequenced sample: PBMCs. Receptors originate from an older woman with lung cancer. Each CDR3 is given with its conserved first and last residue. A D gene is named only where the DNA matches it firmly. The size of a clone is reported for some rows only, either as once, few or many, or as a class for expanded clones.

length | D | size | J | V | DNA | CDR3
14 | . | once | TRBJ2-3 | TRBV7-3 | TGTGCCAGCAGCTTAGATGCTTCGGGGGATACGCAGTATTTT | CASSLDASGDTQYF
14 | . | few | TRBJ2-5 | TRBV5-1 | TGCGCCAGCAGCTATACCACTGTCGGGGAGACCCAGTACTTC | CASSYTTVGETQYF
17 | TRBD1 | . | TRBJ2-2 | TRBV10-1 | TGCGCCAGCAGAGGGGGGACAGGGGGCGCAAACACCGGGGAGCTGTTTTTT | CASRGGTGGANTGELFF
13 | . | . | TRBJ2-7 | TRBV5-1 | TGCGCCAGCAGCAACTTAGAGGGGGGTGAGCAGTACTTC | CASSNLEGGEQYF
16 | TRBD1 | . | TRBJ1-2 | TRBV9 | TGTGCCAGCAGCGTATCGTCAGGGGGCGGTCACTATGGCTACACCTTC | CASSVSSGGGHYGYTF
17 | . | . | TRBJ1-4 | TRBV2 | TGTGCCAGCGGGGGGCCACCTGACACTCAATGGGGGGAAAAACTGTTTTTT | CASGGPPDTQWGEKLFF
17 | TRBD2 | . | TRBJ2-1 | TRBV3-1/TRBV3-2 | TGTGCCAGCAGCTACAGCCTGACTAGCGGGAGGGTCGATGAGCAGTTCTTC | CASSYSLTSGRVDEQFF
12 | . | . | TRBJ2-1 | TRBV2 | TGTGCCAGCAGTTTACTAGGCAATGAGCAGTTCTTC | CASSLLGNEQFF
14 | . | . | TRBJ2-7 | TRBV14 | TGTGCCAGCAGCCAATGGCCCTTAACCTACGAGCAGTACTTC | CASSQWPLTYEQYF
15 | TRBD1 | . | TRBJ1-5 | TRBV28 | TGTGCCAGCAGGATCGGGACAGATGAAAATCAGCCCCAGCATTTT | CASRIGTDENQPQHF
16 | TRBD2 | . | TRBJ2-1 | TRBV6-2/TRBV6-3 | TGTGCCAGCAGTTACTCCGGGACTAGCGGGACGGATGAGCAGTTCTTC | CASSYSGTSGTDEQFF
16 | TRBD2 | . | TRBJ2-5 | TRBV19 | TGTGCCAGTAGTATACGACTAGCGGGAGGGGGAGAGACCCAGTACTTC | CASSIRLAGGGETQYF
15 | . | . | TRBJ1-3 | TRBV11-2 | TGTGCCAGCAGCTTAGGGCAGAACTCTGGAAACACCATATATTTT | CASSLGQNSGNTIYF
18 | . | . | TRBJ1-5 | TRBV7-9 | TGTGCCAGCAGCTTAGTGAGTTGGCGTGGGGAGGAATATCAGCCCCAGCATTTT | CASSLVSWRGEEYQPQHF
15 | . | once | TRBJ1-2 | TRBV7-2 | TGTGCCAGCAGCTTAGAAATCGGGATCAATTATGGCTACACCTTC | CASSLEIGINYGYTF
15 | TRBD1 | once | TRBJ2-1 | TRBV6-5 | TGTGCCAGCAGATACAGGGGCAGCTCCTACAATGAGCAGTTCTTC | CASRYRGSSYNEQFF
13 | . | . | TRBJ1-4 | TRBV6-5 | TGTGCCAGCAATCGGGGGCCTAATGAAAAACTGTTTTTT | CASNRGPNEKLFF
15 | . | . | TRBJ2-2 | TRBV30 | TGTGCCTGGAGTCAAAGGGGGGTGGACACCGGGGAGCTGTTTTTT | CAWSQRGVDTGELFF
14 | . | . | TRBJ1-2 | TRBV6-5 | TGTGCCAGCAAGATGACAGGCCATAACTATGGCTACACCTTC | CASKMTGHNYGYTF
13 | TRBD2 | . | TRBJ2-1 | TRBV2 | TGTGCCAGCATCACTAGCGGGGTCAATGAGCAGTTCTTC | CASITSGVNEQFF
17 | . | . | TRBJ2-7 | TRBV24-1 | TGTGCCACCAGTGATCCTTTCCGGGACGGAGAAACGTACGAGCAGTACTTC | CATSDPFRDGETYEQYF
12 | . | once | TRBJ1-1 | TRBV24-1 | TGTGCCACCAGTGATTCCGGTACTGAAGCTTTCTTT | CATSDSGTEAFF
15 | . | . | TRBJ1-4 | TRBV19 | TGTGCCAGTAGTAGGTCCGCAGGGGAAGGTGAAAAACTGTTTTTT | CASSRSAGEGEKLFF
14 | . | . | TRBJ2-3 | TRBV28 | TGTGCCAGCAGTTTCTTAAGCGGGACAGATACGCAGTATTTT | CASSFLSGTDTQYF
15 | TRBD1 | few | TRBJ2-1 | TRBV6-5 | TGTGCCAGCAGCCGATCCGGGACAGGGTCGGGTGAGCAGTTCTTC | CASSRSGTGSGEQFF
15 | TRBD1 | . | TRBJ1-6 | TRBV3-1/TRBV3-2 | TGTGCCAGCAGCCCGGAACAGGGGGCAAATTCACCCCTCCACTTT | CASSPEQGANSPLHF
16 | . | . | TRBJ1-4 | TRBV3-1/TRBV3-2 | TGTGCCAGCAGCCAAGGGCATGGGAGGGAACGTGAAAAACTGTTTTTT | CASSQGHGREREKLFF
13 | . | . | TRBJ1-2 | TRBV7-9 | TGTGCCAGCAGCCTCGGCGGTAACTATGGCTACACCTTC | CASSLGGNYGYTF
14 | TRBD1 | . | TRBJ1-1 | TRBV11-2 | TGTGCCAGCAGCTCCCGGACAGGGCCAGGTCGCGCTTTCTTT | CASSSRTGPGRAFF
12 | . | . | TRBJ1-4 | TRBV30 | TGTGCCTGGAGAGGGGACAAGGGCAAACTGTTTTTT | CAWRGDKGKLFF
16 | . | . | TRBJ1-4 | TRBV5-1 | TGCGCCAGCGGAACGGGACACCTGAGAACTAATGAAAAACTGTTTTTT | CASGTGHLRTNEKLFF
15 | . | . | TRBJ2-1 | TRBV7-2 | TGTGCCAGCATGGTTCAGATTGGTAGCATGGATGAGCAGTTCTTC | CASMVQIGSMDEQFF
15 | . | once | TRBJ1-1 | TRBV5-6 | TGTGCCAGCAGTTTAGCGGGCAAACCGAACACTGAAGCTTTCTTT | CASSLAGKPNTEAFF
15 | . | . | TRBJ1-1 | TRBV7-2 | TGTGCCAGCAGCTTAAGGGCCAGTCTGAACACTGAAGCTTTCTTT | CASSLRASLNTEAFF
17 | . | . | TRBJ2-5 | TRBV7-3 | TGTGCCAGCAGCTCCGGAGGGGGCGGGAGGATCGGAGAGACCCAGTACTTC | CASSSGGGGRIGETQYF
15 | . | . | TRBJ2-1 | TRBV18 | TGTGCCAGCTCACCGTCCCGGACCGTAATGAATGAGCAGTTCTTC | CASSPSRTVMNEQFF
15 | . | . | TRBJ2-7 | TRBV9 | TGTGCCAGCAGCGTAGACCCCGTGGGGAGCTACGAGCAGTACTTC | CASSVDPVGSYEQYF
13 | . | . | TRBJ1-2 | TRBV6-1 | TGTGCCAGCAGTGAAATTAATTCTGGGGGCTACACCTTC | CASSEINSGGYTF
11 | . | . | TRBJ2-3 | TRBV7-3 | TGTGCCAGCAGCCAAGCAGATACGCAGTATTTT | CASSQADTQYF
16 | TRBD2 | few | TRBJ2-5 | TRBV5-1 | TGCGCCAGCAGCCAGGGACTAGCGGGAGGTTTTGAGACCCAGTACTTC | CASSQGLAGGFETQYF
14 | . | . | TRBJ1-2 | TRBV30 | TGTGCCTGGAGTACCCCCGGTGCTTTTTGGGGCTACACCTTC | CAWSTPGAFWGYTF
15 | TRBD1 | . | TRBJ1-5 | TRBV7-3 | TGTGCCAGCAGCGGGGAGACAGGGTGGGATCAGCCCCAGCATTTT | CASSGETGWDQPQHF
15 | . | . | TRBJ2-3 | TRBV6-1 | TGTGCCAGCAGTGAACGAGGGGCTACCACAGATACGCAGTATTTT | CASSERGATTDTQYF